The 27 T cell receptor beta chains given below trace back to one sample, sequenced in a study of spatial heterogeneity in lung cancer. Time point denoted: sample taken at primary tumor resection. Whole RNA from tumor, nontumor lung or frozen PBMC was sequenced unsorted. TCRdb reprocessed the 5' RACE reads with MiXCR, giving one entry per CDR3 protein. The sample records about 2,700 distinct CDR3 sequences, roughly 8.5% being singletons. Source: normal lung tissue next to the tumor, taken at surgery. The receptors come from a male donor with early-stage non-small cell lung cancer.

This clonotype was counted many times. This beta chain came through as a stray read in a library set up for alpha chains, and its size says little. This chain connects TRBV13 to TRBJ2-2, with TRBD2 identical over 11 bases. With V trimmed by 4 bases and J by 5 bases, 12 bases remained unmatched. There are 18 residues in the CDR3. Germline CDR1 PRHDT, CDR2 FYEKMQ (reference sequence). The CDR3 protein is CASSSKKLSGRVTGELFF. The DNA for the CDR3 is TGTGCCAGCAGCTCGAAGAAGCTTAGCGGGAGGGTGACCGGGGAGCTGTTTTTT.

This clonotype is deemed medium-sized. For a library built for alpha chains, this beta chain is a stray read; little rests on its size. The chain links TRBV4-1 to TRBJ1-2; D remains ambiguous. This CDR3 comprises 12 residues. The V and J ends lost 5 bases and 3 bases respectively, with 7 bases between them. The germline CDR1 and CDR2 sequences are MGHRA and YSYEKL. CDR3 bases: TGCGCCAGCAGCGGGTCCGACTATGGCTACACCTTC. This codes for CASSGSDYGYTF.

Concerning this clonotype itself: Since it is a stray read in a library aimed at alpha chains, this beta chain has a size that is not meaningful. The chain has TRBV29-1 and TRBJ2-7, with 9 positions matching TRBD1. V gave up 7 bases and J gave up 0 bases; unmatched junction bases: 4. The CDR3 runs to 13 residues. Germline loops: CDR1 SQVTM, CDR2 ANQGSEA. CDR3 residues: CSAGQGFSYEQYF. The CDR3 nucleotides read TGCAGCGCGGGACAGGGATTCTCCTACGAGCAGTACTTC.

This clonotype was detected ten times or more. For a library built for alpha chains, this beta chain is a stray read; little rests on its size. The chain recombines TRBV7-8 with TRBJ2-3, with 14 bases that match TRBD2. V gave up 4 bases and J gave up 6 bases; unmatched junction bases: 6. The germline CDR1 and CDR2 sequences are SGHVS and FQNEAQ. CDR3 length: 16 residues. CDR3 nucleotides: TGTGCCAGCAGCTCTCGGACTAGCGGGAGGAGGGATACGCAGTATTTT. Encoded protein: CASSSRTSGRRDTQYF. Drawing the rest from reference TRBV7-8 and TRBJ2-3, the complete variable domain is GAGVSQSPRYKVAKRGQDVALRCDPISGHVSLFWYQQALGQGPEFLTYFQNEAQLDKSGLPSDRFFAERPEGSVSTLKIQRTQQEDSAVYLCASSSRTSGRRDTQYFGPGTRLTVL.

In its sample, this clonotype was seen many times. For a library built for alpha chains, this beta chain is a stray read; little rests on its size. The chain recombines TRBV27 with TRBJ1-5; D may be TRBD1 (6 bases). Germline values: CDR1 MNHEY, CDR2 SMNVEV (reference sequence). The CDR3 spans 14 residues. V gave up 6 bases and J gave up 1 base, with 10 bases separating them. The CDR3 coding sequence is TGTGCCAGCAGGGGGGGGCTAAGCAATCAGCCCCAGCATTTT. Its protein product is CASRGGLSNQPQHF.

This clonotype has at least ten counts. This beta chain turned up in a library designed for alpha chains; as an off-target read, its abundance says little. This sequence joins TRBV9 and TRBJ2-2; D is tentatively TRBD1 or TRBD2 (5 bases each). This CDR3 spans 15 amino acids. In germline, CDR1 is SGDLS, CDR2 YYNGEE. Trimming removed 0 bases from V and 5 bases from J, with 11 bases in between. The CDR3 region is CASSVETGGTGELFF. In DNA, the CDR3 is TGTGCCAGCAGCGTAGAGACTGGGGGAACCGGGGAGCTGTTTTTT.

This clonotype showed up many times. Germline is not matched at one junction end, which may reflect a read error. The library was prepared for alpha chains; this beta chain is a stray read, so its frequency means little. V is TRBV28 and J is TRBJ2-4, with D perhaps given as TRBD1 or TRBD2 (5 bases each). CDR1 and CDR2 from the germline V gene are MDHEN and SYDVKM. The CDR3 is 12 residues long. The DNA for the CDR3 is TGTGCCAGCAGTTCCCGACTACAGGCTGAGGGTTTC. As protein: CASSSRLQAEGF.

This clonotype was seen ten or more times. Little can be read into the size of this beta chain, an off-target read in a library designed for alpha chains. This chain uses TRBV28 with TRBJ2-3; 9 nucleotides match TRBD1. The CDR3 has 14 residues. Germline CDR1 MDHEN, CDR2 SYDVKM. V shed 5 bases, J shed 7 bases, and the junction held 7 bases outside the gene matches. In nucleotides, the CDR3 is TGTGCCAGCAGTCCCGCGGGACAGGGAAATACGCAGTATTTT. Protein: CASSPAGQGNTQYF.

Ten or more counts support this clonotype. This beta chain appears as a stray read in a library generated for alpha chains; its size is not informative. This chain connects TRBV7-2 to TRBJ2-3; 7 positions match TRBD2. The V gene's germline CDR1 is SGHTA and CDR2 FQGNSA. The ends lost 5 bases at V and 5 bases at J; junction bases unmatched: 7. The length of the CDR3 is 14 residues. This chain's CDR3 is CASSRAGVGDTQYF. The CDR3 nucleotides read TGTGCCAGCAGCAGGGCGGGAGTAGGAGATACGCAGTATTTT.

This clonotype is medium-sized within its sample. In a library made to pick up alpha chains, this beta chain is a stray read with a size that means little. V is TRBV20-1 and J is TRBJ2-1, with D possibly TRBD2 on 6 matching bases. The V gene lost 0 bases and the J gene lost 4 bases, with 19 bases spanning the gap. Germline-derived CDR1 and CDR2 are DFQATT and SNEGSKA (reference sequence). CDR3 length: 17 amino acids. In nucleotides, the CDR3 is TGCAGTGCTAGAGATCGGAGTAGCGGACCTTCATACAATGAGCAGTTCTTC. It specifies CSARDRSSGPSYNEQFF.

This clonotype is categorized as medium-sized. This beta chain came through as a stray read in a library set up for alpha chains, and its size says little. The chain recombines TRBV20-1 with TRBJ1-1; 7 positions agree with TRBD1. The CDR3 spans 12 residues. Per germline, CDR1 DFQATT and CDR2 SNEGSKA (reference sequence). Unmatched junction bases numbered 7, after V lost 7 bases and J lost 5 bases. As DNA, the CDR3 is TGCAGTGTAGGCAGGGGGTCGACTGAAGCTTTCTTT. Translated: CSVGRGSTEAFF.

This clonotype occurred many times. This beta chain represents an off-target read in a library built for alpha chains; its size is of limited meaning. This rearrangement joins TRBV7-2 to TRBJ2-1; D possibly corresponds to TRBD2 (6 bases). V dropped 5 bases and J dropped 9 bases, with 11 bases sitting between them. The CDR3 is 12 amino acids. Germline loops: CDR1 SGHTA, CDR2 FQGNSA. Written as DNA, the CDR3 is TGTGCCAGCAGCCCCACCGGGAGTGAGCAGTTCTTC. Amino acids: CASSPTGSEQFF.

This clonotype was recorded at least ten times. This beta chain came through as a stray read in a library set up for alpha chains, and its size says little. The gene calls are TRBV3-1 and TRBJ2-3; D possibly corresponds to TRBD2 (6 bases). Germline V CDR1 and CDR2: LGHDT, YNNKEL (reference sequence). This CDR3 is 16 amino acids long. V shed 0 bases and J shed 3 bases, with 13 bases lying between them. The CDR3 sequence: CASSQDLGGTTDTQYF. The CDR3 nucleotides are TGTGCCAGCAGCCAAGATCTTGGCGGGACTACAGATACGCAGTATTTT.

Within the sample, this clonotype is large. This beta chain turned up in a library designed for alpha chains; as an off-target read, its abundance says little. This chain connects TRBV6-1 to TRBJ2-5; TRBD1 matches 9 bases. Germline loops: CDR1 MNHNS, CDR2 SASEGT. V shed 6 bases and J 5 bases; nucleotides not matched to a gene: 10. The CDR3 is made up of 15 amino acids. CDR3 coding DNA: TGTGCCAGCAGGGCCGGGGGACAGGGTTTCGAGACCCAGTACTTC. Translation: CASRAGGQGFETQYF.

Judged by abundance, this clonotype is medium-sized. This beta chain lies outside the target of a library built for alpha chains; its clone size means little. J is TRBJ2-3 and V is TRBV25-1; possible D gene TRBD2, 5 bases. Germline V gene data show CDR1 as MGHDK and CDR2 as SYGVNS. The CDR3 sequence is 15 residues long. V was clipped by 9 bases and J by 0 bases, with 16 bases between them. CDR3 region: CARAWRASSTDTQYF. The CDR3, as DNA: TGTGCCAGGGCCTGGCGGGCGTCTAGCACAGATACGCAGTATTTT.

As for this clonotype: This beta chain is a stray sequence in a library constructed for alpha chains; its clone size is not meaningful. The V gene is TRBV20-1, the J gene TRBJ2-2; D possibly corresponds to TRBD1 (6 bases). This CDR3 spans 13 amino acids. Germline assignment: CDR1 DFQATT and CDR2 SNEGSKA (reference sequence). V shed 5 bases and J shed 6 bases, with 13 bases lying between them. CDR3 coding DNA: TGCAGTGCTCCCCGGACAGCCGCCGGGGAGCTGTTTTTT. This gives the protein CSAPRTAAGELFF.

This clonotype came up many times. This beta chain was picked up by a library intended for alpha chains and is off target, so its count carries little meaning. The V and J genes are TRBV15 and TRBJ2-7, with TRBD2 matching over 8 bases. Looked up from germline, CDR1 is LNHNV and CDR2 is YYDKDF (reference sequence). The CDR3 sequence is 15 residues long. V gave up 1 base and J gave up 1 base; unmatched junction bases: 3. The CDR3 bases are TGTGCCACCAGCAGAGCTACGGGGGGGTCCTACGAGCAGTACTTC. Encoded protein: CATSRATGGSYEQYF.

This clonotype was seen only a few times. With the library built for alpha chains, this beta chain is off target and its frequency is not meaningful. The gene calls are TRBV5-5 and TRBJ2-3; 11 bases agree with TRBD2. CDR3 length: 17 amino acids. With V trimmed by 1 base and J by 2 bases, 6 bases remained unmatched. Germline V gives CDR1 SGHKS, CDR2 YYEKEE (reference sequence). The chain's CDR3 is CASSLTSGRVFTDTQYF. DNA of the CDR3: TGTGCCAGCAGCTTGACTAGCGGGAGAGTATTCACAGATACGCAGTATTTT. The whole variable domain, remainder taken from reference TRBV5-5 and TRBJ2-3, is DAGVTQSPTHLIKTRGQQVTLRCSPISGHKSVSWYQQVLGQGPQFIFQYYEKEERGRGNFPDRFSARQFPNYSSELNVNALLLGDSALYLCASSLTSGRVFTDTQYFGPGTRLTVL.

By its share, this clonotype is medium-sized. This beta chain represents an off-target read in a library built for alpha chains; its size is of limited meaning. The CDR3 here is CASSAGQGRDQPQHF. In DNA form, the CDR3 reads TGTGCCAGCAGCGCTGGACAGGGCAGGGATCAGCCCCAGCATTTT. This chain joins TRBV9 and TRBJ1-5; 8 bases match TRBD1. Losses at the gene ends were 3 bases for V and 5 bases for J; bases not matched to a gene: 7. Germline V gene data show CDR1 as SGDLS and CDR2 as YYNGEE. The CDR3 covers 15 residues.

The sample holds many counts of this clonotype. The library was built for alpha chains, so this beta chain is an off-target read and its size means little. The chain links TRBV9 to TRBJ2-5; 7 bases are a match to TRBD1. This CDR3 has 15 residues. Germline V gives CDR1 SGDLS, CDR2 YYNGEE. V shed 3 bases and J 5 bases; nucleotides not matched to a gene: 10. This CDR3 is CASSGRDSLEETQYF. CDR3 DNA sequence: TGTGCCAGCAGCGGCCGGGACAGCTTAGAGGAGACCCAGTACTTC.

This clonotype has ten or more counts. This beta chain is an off-target read within a library intended for alpha chains, so its frequency means little. This chain uses TRBV15 with TRBJ1-5; tentative D call: TRBD1 (5 bases). CDR1 and CDR2 (germline): LNHNV, YYDKDF (reference sequence). Trimming removed 0 bases from V and 6 bases from J, with 12 bases in between. The CDR3 length is 15 residues. The CDR3 region is CATSREGRDSQPQHF. CDR3 in DNA: TGTGCCACCAGCAGAGAGGGCAGGGATAGTCAGCCCCAGCATTTT.

Comment on this clonotype: This beta chain is off target for a library built for alpha chains, so its abundance means little. V gene TRBV28 combines with J gene TRBJ1-5; 7 nucleotides align to TRBD1. The CDR3 covers 12 residues. The germline gives CDR1 MDHEN, CDR2 SYDVKM. V lost 6 bases to trimming and J lost 5 bases; unmatched junction nucleotides: 1. CDR3 in DNA: TGTGCCAGCAGAGGGGGCGATCAGCCCCAGCATTTT. It translates to CASRGGDQPQHF.

In its sample, this clonotype ranks as medium-sized. This beta chain is a stray read from a library made for alpha chains; its abundance is not meaningful. V gene TRBV7-2 combines with J gene TRBJ1-1, with D maybe TRBD1 (5 bases). CDR3 length equals 14 residues. Germline V lookup: CDR1 SGHTA, CDR2 FQGNSA. Trimming stripped 6 bases from V and 4 bases from J, with 15 bases between. The CDR3 spells CASSSRGLSTEAFF. The CDR3, as DNA: TGTGCCAGCAGTTCTAGGGGATTGAGCACTGAAGCTTTCTTT.

This clonotype appeared many times. Found in a library prepared for alpha chains, this beta chain is an off-target read, and its abundance has little meaning. The V and J genes are TRBV11-2 and TRBJ2-3, with a weak D call TRBD2 (6 bases). Per the germline V gene, CDR1 is SGHAT and CDR2 is FQNNGV. V lost 4 bases and J 7 bases, leaving 18 bases between the germline ends. CDR3 size: 15 residues. CDR3 protein: CASSSRDSPRNTQYF. For the CDR3, the DNA is TGTGCCAGCAGCTCCCGGGACTCACCGAGAAATACGCAGTATTTT.

This clonotype has ten or more counts. Because the library targeted alpha chains, this beta chain is an off-target read whose size means little. The CDR3 loop reads CASSTTSTRLNTGELFF. CDR3 in DNA: TGCGCCAGCAGCACCACCTCGACTAGGTTGAACACCGGGGAGCTGTTTTTT. The chain couples TRBV5-1 to TRBJ2-2, with TRBD2 as a possible D gene (6 bases). Between the trimmed V and J ends, which lost 4 bases and 1 base, there was a span of 17 bases. This CDR3 contains 17 residues. CDR1 is SGHRS, CDR2 YFSETQ, per germline.

Regarding this clonotype: This beta chain is a stray read from a library made for alpha chains; its abundance is not meaningful. The V gene is TRBV7-2, the J gene TRBJ2-1, with a weak D call TRBD2 (6 bases). V shed 1 base and J shed 7 bases, with 14 bases lying between them. There are 15 residues in the CDR3. From germline, CDR1 is SGHTA and CDR2 FQGNSA. CDR3 loop: CASSLGVGGGNEQFF. CDR3 sequence (DNA): TGTGCCAGCAGCTTAGGGGTCGGGGGAGGAAATGAGCAGTTCTTC.

Within the sample, this clonotype is medium-sized. This beta chain slipped into a library made for alpha chains as a stray read, so its size is not meaningful. The J gene is TRBJ1-1, the V gene TRBV28, with D uncertain. V was cut by 7 bases and J by 0 bases, with 12 bases left in between. Germline CDR1 MDHEN, CDR2 SYDVKM. The CDR3 is made up of 14 amino acids. CDR3 sequence (DNA): TGTGCCAGCACCCTGACGCAGGTGAACACTGAAGCTTTCTTT. Translation gives CASTLTQVNTEAFF.